Listed below are T cell receptor beta chains from one sample, sequenced in a study of shared clonotypes between healthy human individuals. Libraries were prepared by immunoSEQ multiplex PCR; TCRdb keeps only in-frame clonotypes and omits some of them. The table shows about 2 million clones, with approximately 95% occurring only once. Sequencing input: naive CD8+ T cells sorted from blood. The receptors here all came from a young man in good health. Each CDR3 is given with its conserved first and last residue. Fields, in order: J gene, V gene, CDR3 protein.

TRBJ1-5	TRBV7-3	CASSLMGGVGQPQHF
TRBJ2-3	TRBV5-1	CASSKGGTDTQYF
TRBJ1-2	TRBV6-4	CASSETLVLPIYGYTF
TRBJ2-7	TRBV7-9	CASSLTSGGYEQYF
TRBJ2-1	TRBV27	CASTGPEREQFF
TRBJ2-5	TRBV27	CASSLSKGTGQETQYF
TRBJ1-2	TRBV30	CAWNEGGANYGYTF
TRBJ2-7	TRBV5-4	CASSLGYGQVYEQYF
TRBJ1-4	TRBV5-6	CASSRSNEKLFF
TRBJ2-1	TRBV5-8	CASTPRLLAENEQFF
TRBJ1-5	TRBV7-6	CASSLAPGTDSNQPQHF
TRBJ2-7	TRBV11-1	CASSSTSGGAYEQYF
TRBJ2-1	TRBV13	CASSTRDLGEQFF
TRBJ2-5	TRBV4-1	CASSTTDRAQETQYF
TRBJ2-7	TRBV27	CASSPALISYEQYF
TRBJ2-5	TRBV7-7	CASSPGTEGQGETQYF
TRBJ1-1	TRBV13	CASSFSGPEAFF
TRBJ2-7	TRBV7-9	CASSMTVEQYF
TRBJ1-6	TRBV5-6	CASSLEGSLFIYNSPLHF
TRBJ1-1	TRBV5-1	CASSLGADTEAFF
TRBJ2-7	TRBV27	CASSLRGGYEQYF
TRBJ2-6	TRBV27	CASSSQVFLDGANVLTF
TRBJ1-1	TRBV27	CASSTTGSNTEAFF
TRBJ1-1	TRBV5-1	CASSLVGAVNTEAFF
TRBJ2-7	TRBV7-8	CASSQQGAVSYEQYF
TRBJ2-2	TRBV4-3	CASSLTGQTGELFF
TRBJ2-3	TRBV6-1	CASREGGADTQYF
TRBJ1-5	TRBV10-2	CASSATITGSNQPQHF
TRBJ2-7	TRBV5-1	CASSWLSRGYEQYF
TRBJ2-3	TRBV2	CASSFLAGGRDTQYF
TRBJ2-5	TRBV4-1	CASSQERSQETQYF
TRBJ2-3	TRBV6-5	CASSSRRAPDTQYF
TRBJ2-1	TRBV15	CATSIRLGGTGESYNEQFF
TRBJ2-7	TRBV11-2	CASSLVWVPYEQYF
TRBJ2-3	TRBV19	CASSTDGDEADTQYF
TRBJ2-2	TRBV6-5	CASSLTSGRATGELFF
TRBJ1-2	TRBV6-5	CASSYEAESNLGYTF
TRBJ1-6	TRBV2	CASSEFENGNSPLHF
TRBJ1-5	TRBV19	CASSFLPWEPQHF
TRBJ2-5	TRBV5-6	CASSLGTEETQYF
TRBJ1-2	TRBV13	CASSLGDTDYGYTF
TRBJ2-5	TRBV30	CAWSVLGSGSLETQYF